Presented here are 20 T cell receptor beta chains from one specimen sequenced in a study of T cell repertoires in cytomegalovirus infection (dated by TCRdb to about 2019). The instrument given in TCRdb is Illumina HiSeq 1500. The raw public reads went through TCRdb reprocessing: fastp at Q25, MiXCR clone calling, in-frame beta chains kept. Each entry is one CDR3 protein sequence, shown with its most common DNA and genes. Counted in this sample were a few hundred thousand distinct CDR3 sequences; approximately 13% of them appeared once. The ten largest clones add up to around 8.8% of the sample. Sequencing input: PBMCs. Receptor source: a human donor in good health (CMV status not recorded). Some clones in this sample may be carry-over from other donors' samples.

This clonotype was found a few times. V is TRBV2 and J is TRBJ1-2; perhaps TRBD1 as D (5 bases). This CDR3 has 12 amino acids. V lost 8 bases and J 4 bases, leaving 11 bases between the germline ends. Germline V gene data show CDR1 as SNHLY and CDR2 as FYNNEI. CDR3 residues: CASDGARYGYTF. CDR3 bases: TGTGCCAGCGACGGGGCCCGCTATGGCTACACCTTC.

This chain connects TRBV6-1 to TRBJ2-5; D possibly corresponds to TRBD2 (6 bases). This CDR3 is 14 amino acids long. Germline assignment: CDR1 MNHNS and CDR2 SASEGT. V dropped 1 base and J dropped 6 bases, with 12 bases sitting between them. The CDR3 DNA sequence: TGTGCCAGCAGTGAAGGCGGGGTCCGTAAGACCCAGTACTTC. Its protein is CASSEGGVRKTQYF.

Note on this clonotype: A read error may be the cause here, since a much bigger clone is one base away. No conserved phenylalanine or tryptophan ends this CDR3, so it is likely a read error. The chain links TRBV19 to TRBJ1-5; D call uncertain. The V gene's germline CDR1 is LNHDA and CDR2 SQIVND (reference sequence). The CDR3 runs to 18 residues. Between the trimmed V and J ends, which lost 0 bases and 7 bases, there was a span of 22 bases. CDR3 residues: CASSIDHGGWAFGQPQHL. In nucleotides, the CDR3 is TGTGCCAGTAGTATAGATCACGGAGGGTGGGCCTTCGGGCAGCCCCAGCATTTA.

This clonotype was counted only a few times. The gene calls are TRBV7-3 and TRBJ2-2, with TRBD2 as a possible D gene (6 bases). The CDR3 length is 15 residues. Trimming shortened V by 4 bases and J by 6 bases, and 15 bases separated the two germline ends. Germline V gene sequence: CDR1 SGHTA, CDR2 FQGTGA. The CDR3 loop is CASSSGAVTAGELFF. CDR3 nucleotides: TGTGCCAGCAGCTCGGGAGCGGTAACGGCCGGGGAGCTGTTTTTT.

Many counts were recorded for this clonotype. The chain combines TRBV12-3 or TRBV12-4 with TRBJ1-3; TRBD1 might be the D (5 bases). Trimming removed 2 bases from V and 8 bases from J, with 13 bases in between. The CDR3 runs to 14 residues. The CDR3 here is CASSLRGVGDTIYF. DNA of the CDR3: TGTGCCAGCAGTTTAAGAGGAGTAGGGGACACCATATATTTT.

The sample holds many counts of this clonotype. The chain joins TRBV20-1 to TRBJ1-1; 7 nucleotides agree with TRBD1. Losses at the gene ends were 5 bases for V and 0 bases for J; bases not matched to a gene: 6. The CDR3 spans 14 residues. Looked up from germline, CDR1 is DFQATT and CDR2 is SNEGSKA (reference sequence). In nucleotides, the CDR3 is TGCAGTGCTTCCCGGGACAGCATGAACACTGAAGCTTTCTTT. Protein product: CSASRDSMNTEAFF.

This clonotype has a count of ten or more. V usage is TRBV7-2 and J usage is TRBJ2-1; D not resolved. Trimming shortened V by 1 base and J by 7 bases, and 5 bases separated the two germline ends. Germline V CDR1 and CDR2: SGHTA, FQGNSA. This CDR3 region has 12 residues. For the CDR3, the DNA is TGTGCCAGCAGCTTAGAACGTAATGAGCAGTTCTTC. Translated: CASSLERNEQFF. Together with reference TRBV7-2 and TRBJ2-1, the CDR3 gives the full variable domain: GAGVSQSPSNKVTEKGKDVELRCDPISGHTALYWYRQSLGQGLEFLIYFQGNSAPDKSGLPSDRFSAERTGGSVSTLTIQRTQQEDSAVYLCASSLERNEQFFGPGTRLTVL.

CDR3 residues: CSARDLAGRSYEQYF. CDR3 nucleotide sequence: TGCAGTGCTAGAGACCTAGCGGGGCGCTCCTACGAGCAGTACTTC. The V and J genes are TRBV20-1 and TRBJ2-7, with TRBD2 matching over 9 bases. The V gene's germline CDR1 is DFQATT and CDR2 SNEGSKA (reference sequence). V lost 0 bases, J lost 0 bases, and 3 bases stayed unmatched. The CDR3 runs 15 residues.

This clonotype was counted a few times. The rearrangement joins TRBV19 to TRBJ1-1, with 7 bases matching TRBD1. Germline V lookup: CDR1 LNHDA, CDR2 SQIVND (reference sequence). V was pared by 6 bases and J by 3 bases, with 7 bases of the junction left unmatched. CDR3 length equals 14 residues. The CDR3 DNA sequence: TGTGCCAGTAGAAAACAGGGGAGGGACACTGAAGCTTTCTTT. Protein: CASRKQGRDTEAFF.

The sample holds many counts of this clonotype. This chain's CDR3 is CASRGETDNSPLHF. Here the CDR3 DNA reads TGTGCCAGCAGGGGGGAGACAGATAATTCACCCCTCCACTTT. The rearrangement uses TRBV6-4 and TRBJ1-6; weak D call: TRBD1 (5 bases). Germline values: CDR1 MRHNA, CDR2 SNTAGT. There are 14 residues in the CDR3. Between the trimmed V and J ends, which lost 6 bases and 5 bases, there was a span of 11 bases.

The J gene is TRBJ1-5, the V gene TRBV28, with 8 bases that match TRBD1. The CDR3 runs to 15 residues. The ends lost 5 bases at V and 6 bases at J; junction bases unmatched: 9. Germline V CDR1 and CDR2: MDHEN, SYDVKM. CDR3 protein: CASSSGQGTGQPQHF. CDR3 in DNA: TGTGCCAGCAGTAGTGGACAGGGAACGGGTCAGCCCCAGCATTTT. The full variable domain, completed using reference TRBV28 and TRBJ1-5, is DVKVTQSSRYLVKRTGEKVFLECVQDMDHENMFWYRQDPGLGLRLIYFSYDVKMKEKGDIPEGYSVSREKKERFSLILESASTNQTSMYLCASSSGQGTGQPQHFGDGTRLSIL.

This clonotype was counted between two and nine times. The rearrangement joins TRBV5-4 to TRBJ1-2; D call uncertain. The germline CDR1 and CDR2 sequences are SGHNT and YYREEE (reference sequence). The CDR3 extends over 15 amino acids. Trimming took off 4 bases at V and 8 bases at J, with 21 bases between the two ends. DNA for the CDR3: TGTGCCAGCAGCCCAGAATCGGCGGTGACTAGAGGCTACACCTTC. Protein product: CASSPESAVTRGYTF.

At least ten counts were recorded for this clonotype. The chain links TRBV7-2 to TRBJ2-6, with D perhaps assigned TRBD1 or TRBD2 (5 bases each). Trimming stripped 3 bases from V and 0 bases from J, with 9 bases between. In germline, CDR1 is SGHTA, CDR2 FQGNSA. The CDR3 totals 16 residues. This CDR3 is CASSFEGSSGANVLTF. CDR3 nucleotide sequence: TGTGCCAGCAGCTTTGAGGGGAGCTCTGGGGCCAACGTCCTGACTTTC.

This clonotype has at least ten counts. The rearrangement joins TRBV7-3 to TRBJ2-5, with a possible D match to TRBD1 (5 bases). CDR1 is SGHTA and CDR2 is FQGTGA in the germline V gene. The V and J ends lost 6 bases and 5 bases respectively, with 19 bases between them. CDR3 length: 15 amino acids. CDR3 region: CASSPQGLTRETQYF. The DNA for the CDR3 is TGTGCCAGCAGTCCCCAGGGCCTAACGAGGGAGACCCAGTACTTC.

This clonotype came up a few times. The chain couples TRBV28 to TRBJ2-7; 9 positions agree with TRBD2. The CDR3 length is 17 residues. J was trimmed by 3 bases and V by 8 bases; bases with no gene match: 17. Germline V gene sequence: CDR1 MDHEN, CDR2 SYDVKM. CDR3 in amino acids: CASLASTRASGIYEQYF. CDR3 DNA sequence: TGTGCCAGCCTGGCGTCGACCCGCGCTAGCGGGATCTACGAGCAGTACTTC.

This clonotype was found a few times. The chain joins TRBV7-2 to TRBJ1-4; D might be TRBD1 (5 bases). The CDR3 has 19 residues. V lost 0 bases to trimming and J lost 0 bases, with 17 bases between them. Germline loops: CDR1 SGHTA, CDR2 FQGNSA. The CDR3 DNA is TGTGCCAGCAGCTTAGCGCCGCGGAGGATGGGGGCAACTAATGAAAAACTGTTTTTT. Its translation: CASSLAPRRMGATNEKLFF.

CDR3 nucleotides: TGCAGCGTCGACCCCGGGACAGGTCACGACAATGAGCAGTTCTTC. Residues: CSVDPGTGHDNEQFF. The V and J genes are TRBV29-1 and TRBJ2-1, with 8 bases lining up with TRBD1. This CDR3 is 15 amino acids long. The V segment lost 6 bases and the J segment 5 bases; nucleotides outside the gene matches: 12. CDR1 and CDR2 from the germline V gene are SQVTM and ANQGSEA.

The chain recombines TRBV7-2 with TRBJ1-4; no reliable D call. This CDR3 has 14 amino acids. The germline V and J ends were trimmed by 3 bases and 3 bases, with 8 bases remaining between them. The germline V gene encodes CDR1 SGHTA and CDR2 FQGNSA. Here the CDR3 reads CASSFSAANEKLFF. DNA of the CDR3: TGTGCCAGCAGCTTCTCAGCCGCTAATGAAAAACTGTTTTTT. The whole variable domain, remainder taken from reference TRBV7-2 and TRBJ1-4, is GAGVSQSPSNKVTEKGKDVELRCDPISGHTALYWYRQSLGQGLEFLIYFQGNSAPDKSGLPSDRFSAERTGGSVSTLTIQRTQQEDSAVYLCASSFSAANEKLFFGSGTQLSVL.

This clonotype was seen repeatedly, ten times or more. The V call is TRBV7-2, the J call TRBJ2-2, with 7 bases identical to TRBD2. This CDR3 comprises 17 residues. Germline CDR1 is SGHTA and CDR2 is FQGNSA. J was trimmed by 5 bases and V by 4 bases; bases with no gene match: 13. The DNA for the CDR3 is TGTGCCAGCAGCTCGCCCAGGCGGGAGCTTTATACCGGGGAGCTGTTTTTT. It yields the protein CASSSPRRELYTGELFF.

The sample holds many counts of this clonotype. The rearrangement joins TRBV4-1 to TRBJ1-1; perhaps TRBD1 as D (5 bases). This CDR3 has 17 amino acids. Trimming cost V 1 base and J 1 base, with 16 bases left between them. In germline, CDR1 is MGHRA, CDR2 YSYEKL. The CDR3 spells CASSQARRQLGNTEAFF. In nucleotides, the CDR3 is TGCGCCAGCAGCCAAGCTCGCCGACAGTTAGGGAACACTGAAGCTTTCTTT.